The T cell receptor (beta chain) under discussion was sequenced for a study of T cell responses to AZD1222 COVID-19 vaccine (dated by TCRdb to 2020 to 2022). At the level of the whole study: AZD1222 recipients given second doses at about 4 weeks or at about 12 weeks were pooled, since spike-specific TCR depth and breadth were not found to differ between the two schedules. A total of 233 trial participants underwent TCR sequencing, of whom 200 to 220 had received two doses of AZD1222 and around 25 had received two doses of the MenACWY control vaccine. Enrollment into the trials was organized by age into subgroups of 18-55, 56-69 and 70-plus years, and those subgroups contained 148, 28 and 57 TCR-sequenced participants, respectively. The investigation overall reported the following: The 56-69-year group was small, and its depth increase did not reach significance, likely because of low power. Participants were mostly white British and included more females than males, and it was suggested by the authors that clonal diversity may have been underestimated. Conclusions about previously exposed vaccinees are limited because only six or seven AZD1222 recipients were SARS-CoV-2 seropositive at baseline. Reportedly, close to half of the unique spike-specific TCRs recognized epitopes lying outside the regions that are mutated in the B.1.351 and B.1.1.7 variants. After two AZD1222 doses, both the breadth and the depth of spike-specific TCRs were significantly higher than at day 0 and than in MenACWY recipients. The whole spike protein was spanned by vaccine-associated CD4 TCRs, and dominant responses were seen in regions 160-218 and 743-854. Because no samples from the day 14 peak response were available, repertoires could be characterized only after the peak T cell response.

Note on this clone: The antigen it recognizes is unknown. Base qualities were left out, and no much larger clone turns up one base away.

The sample's time point, from its label and the paper: baseline before first vaccination. The vaccinee samples were drawn from two UK trials, COV001 and COV002, one of which was a single-blind randomized controlled phase 2/3 trial testing AZD1222 (ChAdOx1 nCoV-19) in healthy adults. Trial participant PBMC samples were collected at day 0 and day 28 after the second dose for TCRbeta chain sequencing. The V end loses 3 bases and the J end loses 2 bases, and a stretch of 10 bases separates them. The germline V gene yields MGHDK for CDR1 and SYGVNS for CDR2. The CDR3 has 14 amino acids, counting the end cysteine and phenylalanine. CDR3 DNA is the only sequence kept; it has 42 bases, read in frame from the first base. The CDR3 regions of human TCRbeta chains were analyzed by immunosequencing. Regarding the original processing steps: TCRs in the repertoires were compared against a reference library of SARS-CoV-2-specific TCRs that had been generated with the MIRA antigen-specificity platform. Breadth was defined as the fraction of unique TCRs that were SARS-CoV-2-associated, and depth was defined as the fraction of total T cells that were SARS-CoV-2-associated. Using the MIRA data, every spike-specific TCR was mapped to the spike region that the TCR reacted to and assigned to either a CD4 or a CD8 class. Log10-transformed breadth and depth values were compared by one-way ANOVA with Sidak's multiple comparisons tests. TCRdb's version of the immuneACCESS table is confined to in-frame rearrangements and falls short of the full clone set. An unresolved V gene accounts for under half of the shortfall where checked; the remainder is of unknown origin. V and J calls and clone size follow that table, whereas D and trimming were derived from the DNA. This sample comprises roughly 55,000 clones, 89% of them detected only once. In total, the top ten clones hold under 2% of the sample.

This sample comprised peripheral blood, obtained on day 0 of AZD1222 vaccination. This TCR derives from an adult in good health. This sequence uses TRBV25-1 and TRBJ1-2; a weak D assignment points to TRBD1 (5 bases agree). The encoded CDR3 is CASSEQTVNYGYTF. The DNA sequence is TGTGCCAGCAGTGAGCAGACAGTCAACTATGGCTACACCTTC.